This T cell receptor (beta chain) was obtained from a study of blood T cell repertoires in COVID-19. Study-wide context: PBMCs, B-cell-depleted T cells, or T cells provided the cDNA or gDNA that made up the material.

The CDR3 is 14 residues long. CDR1 and CDR2 from the germline V gene are SQVTM and ANQGSEA. Trimming removed 5 bases from V and 3 bases from J; junction bases left unmatched: 8. Using immunoSEQ multiplex PCR, the repertoire was profiled, and TCRdb retains in-frame clones only, with some absent. The data hold more than 20,000 clones, with roughly 88% observed a single time. Material for sequencing was peripheral blood. The gene calls are TRBV29-1 and TRBJ2-3; TRBD2 matches 7 bases. The receptor was derived from a human donor in a cohort sampled during active COVID-19. The CDR3 DNA reads TGCAGCGTTCTCGTTAGCGGGTCGACAGATACGCAGTATTTT. Protein: CSVLVSGSTDTQYF.